This TCR beta chain originates from a study of T cells in Graves' hyperthyroidism and ophthalmopathy. About the research overall: Peripheral blood was secured at the point of initial diagnosis, before any treatment.

RNA transcripts served as the template for amplifying TCR beta CDR3 regions. The HTBI primer set drove a first-round RT-PCR of the TCR CDR3. Each CDR3 protein gets one entry after TCRdb re-called the multiplex PCR reads with MiXCR. The data contain approximately 690,000 distinct CDR3 sequences, about 15% of them seen just once; the ten biggest clones take up about an eighth. The germline gives CDR1 MNHEY, CDR2 SMNVEV (reference sequence). The CDR3 has 16 residues. V lost 4 bases and J lost 4; bases outside the gene matches: 10. The rearrangement uses TRBV27 and TRBJ2-1, with 7 bases that match TRBD2. The sequence was obtained from a woman aged 50 to 60 with Graves' ophthalmopathy. Sequencing was performed on blood. DNA for the CDR3: TGTGCCAGCAGTTCCTCCGAGGTAGCGGGTTACAATGAGCAGTTCTTC. It translates to CASSSSEVAGYNEQFF.